These T cell receptor beta chains were read from a single sample in a study of blood T cell repertoires in COVID-19. Profiling relied on immunoSEQ multiplex PCR, and the TCRdb table lists in-frame clones only, not all of them. The sample consists of tens of thousands of clones, about nine tenths of them appearing once. The sample taken for sequencing was peripheral blood. The receptors originated from a human donor in a cohort sampled during active COVID-19. CDR3s include the opening cysteine and the closing phenylalanine or tryptophan. Each record gives: V gene, J gene, D gene, clone size, CDR3 DNA, CDR3 protein. The D gene is left open where the match is weak. Only part of the rows carry a size: once, few, many, or a class if the clone is expanded.

v_call: TRBV6-6
j_call: TRBJ2-1
d_call: TRBD1
clone_size: once
cdr3_nt: TGTGCCAGCAGTTTGGGACAGGCTCCCTACAATGAGCAGTTCTTC
cdr3_aa: CASSLGQAPYNEQFF

v_call: TRBV3-1/TRBV3-2
j_call: TRBJ2-7
d_call: TRBD2
clone_size: NA
cdr3_nt: TGTGCCAGCAGCCAGGGACTAGCGGGAGCAGGCGAGCAGTACTTC
cdr3_aa: CASSQGLAGAGEQYF

v_call: TRBV5-6
j_call: TRBJ1-1
d_call: NA
clone_size: NA
cdr3_nt: TGTGCCAGCAACCAACAGAACACTGAAGCTTTCTTT
cdr3_aa: CASNQQNTEAFF

v_call: TRBV5-1
j_call: TRBJ1-2
d_call: NA
clone_size: NA
cdr3_nt: TGCGCCAGCAGCCGAGGGGGTCCTAACTATGGCTACACCTTC
cdr3_aa: CASSRGGPNYGYTF

v_call: TRBV15
j_call: TRBJ1-2
d_call: NA
clone_size: NA
cdr3_nt: TGTGCCACCAGCAGAGGTGGGGCGGGGGGCTACACCTTC
cdr3_aa: CATSRGGAGGYTF

v_call: TRBV19
j_call: TRBJ2-7
d_call: NA
clone_size: NA
cdr3_nt: TGTGCCAGTACCCCTACAGGGATCCTCCACGAGCAGTACTTC
cdr3_aa: CASTPTGILHEQYF

v_call: TRBV3-1/TRBV3-2
j_call: TRBJ2-5
d_call: NA
clone_size: NA
cdr3_nt: TGTGCCAGCAGCCAACCCCCCCTCCAAGAGACCCAGTACTTC
cdr3_aa: CASSQPPLQETQYF

v_call: TRBV5-6
j_call: TRBJ1-2
d_call: NA
clone_size: NA
cdr3_nt: TGTGCCAGCAGCTTGGTAGGGGTGGCTGGCTATGGCTACACCTTC
cdr3_aa: CASSLVGVAGYGYTF

v_call: TRBV5-1
j_call: TRBJ2-1
d_call: TRBD1
clone_size: NA
cdr3_nt: TGCGCCAGCAGCTTGGCGGGACAGGCATACAATGAGCAGTTCTTC
cdr3_aa: CASSLAGQAYNEQFF

v_call: TRBV3-1/TRBV3-2
j_call: TRBJ1-3
d_call: TRBD1
clone_size: NA
cdr3_nt: TGTGCCAGCAGCTCGAACAGGGGGCGAGGAAACACCATATATTTT
cdr3_aa: CASSSNRGRGNTIYF

v_call: TRBV6-5
j_call: TRBJ1-5
d_call: NA
clone_size: NA
cdr3_nt: TGTGCCAGCAGTAAACAGGGTTCCCATCAGCCCCAGCATTTT
cdr3_aa: CASSKQGSHQPQHF

v_call: TRBV15
j_call: TRBJ1-4
d_call: NA
clone_size: NA
cdr3_nt: TGTGCCACCAGCAGAGATTGGGGGCAAAATGAAAAACTGTTTTTT
cdr3_aa: CATSRDWGQNEKLFF

v_call: TRBV2
j_call: TRBJ1-2
d_call: TRBD1
clone_size: NA
cdr3_nt: TGTGCCAGCAGCGAAGGACAGGTTTCTAACTATGGCTACACCTTC
cdr3_aa: CASSEGQVSNYGYTF

v_call: TRBV11-2
j_call: TRBJ1-1
d_call: TRBD1
clone_size: NA
cdr3_nt: TGTGCCAGCAGCCCCGGACAGGTCATGAACACTGAAGCTTTCTTT
cdr3_aa: CASSPGQVMNTEAFF

v_call: TRBV2
j_call: TRBJ2-1
d_call: TRBD2
clone_size: NA
cdr3_nt: TGTGCCAGCAGGCAAAGAACTAGCGGGGCCTACAATGAGCAGTTCTTC
cdr3_aa: CASRQRTSGAYNEQFF

v_call: TRBV9
j_call: TRBJ2-3
d_call: TRBD2
clone_size: NA
cdr3_nt: TGTGCCAGCAGCGCTAGCGGGAGCACAGATACGCAGTATTTT
cdr3_aa: CASSASGSTDTQYF

v_call: TRBV7-9
j_call: TRBJ2-7
d_call: TRBD1
clone_size: NA
cdr3_nt: TGTGCCAGCAGTTCGCTACAGGGGTACGAGCAGTACTTC
cdr3_aa: CASSSLQGYEQYF

v_call: TRBV6-1
j_call: TRBJ1-2
d_call: TRBD1
clone_size: NA
cdr3_nt: TGTGCCAGCAGTGAAGCCGGACAGGGGTATGGCTACACCTTC
cdr3_aa: CASSEAGQGYGYTF

v_call: TRBV3-1/TRBV3-2
j_call: TRBJ1-6
d_call: NA
clone_size: few
cdr3_nt: TGTGCCAGCAGCCTACAGGGAACCGGGAATTCACCCCTCCACTTT
cdr3_aa: CASSLQGTGNSPLHF

v_call: TRBV4-1
j_call: TRBJ1-2
d_call: NA
clone_size: NA
cdr3_nt: TGCGCCAGCAGCCACAGACAAACAGGAAACGTGGGGATTGGCTACACCTTC
cdr3_aa: CASSHRQTGNVGIGYTF